The clone carrying this T cell receptor beta chain was observed a handful of times. The data belong to a study of STAT5B mutations in CD4+ large granular lymphocyte leukemia. Some clones are missing from TCRdb's copy, which holds only in-frame ones; the method was immunoSEQ multiplex PCR. Among tens of thousands of clones listed, roughly 71% were seen once. The clonotype was recovered from a human donor in good health. Sample: CD4+ T cells from blood buffy coats.

CDR3 loop: CASRDWAVSNQPQHF. The CDR3, as DNA: TGTGCCAGCAGGGATTGGGCCGTTAGCAATCAGCCCCAGCATTTT. V gene TRBV2 combines with J gene TRBJ1-5; no definite D call. CDR3 length: 15 amino acids. Germline CDR1 reads SNHLY; CDR2 reads FYNNEI. The V end lost 6 bases, the J end lost 0 bases, and 12 bases lay between the germline ends.